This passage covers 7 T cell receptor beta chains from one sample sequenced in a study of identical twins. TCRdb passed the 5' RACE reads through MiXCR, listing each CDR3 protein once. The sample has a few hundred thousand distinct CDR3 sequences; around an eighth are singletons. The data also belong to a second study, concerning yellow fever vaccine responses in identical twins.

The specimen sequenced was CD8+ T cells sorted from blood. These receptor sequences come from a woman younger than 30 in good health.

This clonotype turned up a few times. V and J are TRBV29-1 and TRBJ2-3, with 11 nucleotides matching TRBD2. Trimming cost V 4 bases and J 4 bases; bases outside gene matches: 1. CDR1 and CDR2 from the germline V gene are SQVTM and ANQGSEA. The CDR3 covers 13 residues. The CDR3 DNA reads TGCAGCGTTGCGGGACTAGCGGCAGATACGCAGTATTTT. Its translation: CSVAGLAADTQYF.

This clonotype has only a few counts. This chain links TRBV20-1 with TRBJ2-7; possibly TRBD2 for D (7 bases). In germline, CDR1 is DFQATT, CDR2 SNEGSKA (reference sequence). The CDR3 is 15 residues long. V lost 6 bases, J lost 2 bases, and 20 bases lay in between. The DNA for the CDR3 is TGCAGTGCGGAAGACATGGGGGGGCCCCCCTACGAGCAGTACTTC. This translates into CSAEDMGGPPYEQYF.

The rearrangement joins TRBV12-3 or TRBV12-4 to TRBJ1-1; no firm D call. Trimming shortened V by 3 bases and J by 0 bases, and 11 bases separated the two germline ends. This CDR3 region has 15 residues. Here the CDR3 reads CASSFRHSLNTEAFF. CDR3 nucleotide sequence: TGTGCCAGCAGTTTTCGGCACAGCTTGAACACTGAAGCTTTCTTT.

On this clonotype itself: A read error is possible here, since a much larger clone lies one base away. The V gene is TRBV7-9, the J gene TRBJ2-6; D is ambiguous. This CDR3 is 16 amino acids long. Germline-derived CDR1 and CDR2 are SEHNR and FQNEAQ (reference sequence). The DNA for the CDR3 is TGTGCCAACAGCTTAGTTTCTCTCTCTGGGGCCAACGTCCTGACTTTC. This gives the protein CANSLVSLSGANVLTF. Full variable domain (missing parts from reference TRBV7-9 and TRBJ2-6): DTGVSQNPRHKITKRGQNVTFRCDPISEHNRLYWYRQTLGQGPEFLTYFQNEAQLEKSRLLSDRFSAERPKGSFSTLEIQRTEQGDSAMYLCANSLVSLSGANVLTFGAGSRLTVL.

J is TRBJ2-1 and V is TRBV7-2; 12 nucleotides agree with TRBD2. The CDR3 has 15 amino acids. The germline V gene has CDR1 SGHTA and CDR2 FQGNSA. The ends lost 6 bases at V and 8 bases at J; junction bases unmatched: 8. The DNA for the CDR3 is TGTGCCAGCAGACCGGGACTAGCGGGTTGGGATGAGCAGTTCTTC. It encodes CASRPGLAGWDEQFF. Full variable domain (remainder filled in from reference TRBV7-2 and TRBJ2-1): GAGVSQSPSNKVTEKGKDVELRCDPISGHTALYWYRQSLGQGLEFLIYFQGNSAPDKSGLPSDRFSAERTGGSVSTLTIQRTQQEDSAVYLCASRPGLAGWDEQFFGPGTRLTVL.

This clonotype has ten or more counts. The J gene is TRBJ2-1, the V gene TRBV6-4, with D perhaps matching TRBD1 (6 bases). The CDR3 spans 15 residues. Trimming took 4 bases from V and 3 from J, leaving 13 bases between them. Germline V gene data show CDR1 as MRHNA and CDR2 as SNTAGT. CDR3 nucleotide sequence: TGTGCCAGCAGTGTAGAGGAAGGGGGCTACAATGAGCAGTTCTTC. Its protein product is CASSVEEGGYNEQFF.

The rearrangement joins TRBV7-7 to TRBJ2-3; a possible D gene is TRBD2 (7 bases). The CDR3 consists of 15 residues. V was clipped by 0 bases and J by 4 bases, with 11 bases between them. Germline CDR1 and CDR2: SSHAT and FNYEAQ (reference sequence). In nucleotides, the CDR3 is TGTGCCAGCAGCTTAGCGGGGGGGCATTCAGATACGCAGTATTTT. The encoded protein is CASSLAGGHSDTQYF.